This T cell receptor beta chain was sequenced in a study of cytomegalovirus exposure and HLA in healthy donors. Regarding the study as a whole: The study listed approximately 160 cytomegalovirus-associated TCR beta chains.

The PCR used 60 Vbeta and 13 Jbeta primers. Data came from immunoSEQ multiplex PCR; TCRdb stores just in-frame clones and leaves some out. This repertoire shows 180,000 or so clones, 65% to 85% found once; its top ten account for 1.2% to 1.5%. Turning to this clone: Its antigen is not identified.

Looked up from germline, CDR1 is SGHNT and CDR2 is YYREEE (reference sequence). The germline V and J ends were trimmed by 0 bases and 6 bases, with 11 bases remaining between them. This CDR3 region has 14 residues. What was sequenced was PBMCs. The chain uses TRBV5-4 and TRBJ2-3; D perhaps matches TRBD2 (7 bases). This clonotype was obtained from a girl aged 10-17 years in good health and CMV-seropositive. CDR3 region: CASSLGRGQDTQYF. Written as DNA, the CDR3 is TGTGCCAGCAGCTTGGGGCGGGGGCAGGATACGCAGTATTTT.